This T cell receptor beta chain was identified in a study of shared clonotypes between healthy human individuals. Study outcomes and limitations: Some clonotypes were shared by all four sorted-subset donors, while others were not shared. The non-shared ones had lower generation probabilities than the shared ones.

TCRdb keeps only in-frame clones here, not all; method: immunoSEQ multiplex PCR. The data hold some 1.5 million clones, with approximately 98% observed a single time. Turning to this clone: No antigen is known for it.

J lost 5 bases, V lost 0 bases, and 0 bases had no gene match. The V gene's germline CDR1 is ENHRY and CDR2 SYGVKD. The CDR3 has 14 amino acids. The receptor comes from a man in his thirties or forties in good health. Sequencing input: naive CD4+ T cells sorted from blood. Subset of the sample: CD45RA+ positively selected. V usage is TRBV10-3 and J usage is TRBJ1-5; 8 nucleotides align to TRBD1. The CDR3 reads CAISESDRDQPQHF. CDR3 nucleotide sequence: TGTGCCATCAGTGAGTCGGACAGGGATCAGCCCCAGCATTTT.